Listed here are 9 T cell receptor beta chains from one sample, sequenced in a study of cytomegalovirus exposure and HLA in healthy donors (dated by TCRdb to between 2016 and 2019). Libraries were built with the immunoSEQ multiplex PCR assay. For the multiplex PCR, a mixture combining 60 forward primers for TCR Vbeta segments and 13 reverse primers for TCR Jbeta segments was used. As stored in TCRdb, this immuneACCESS dataset retains in-frame rearrangements with V and J assigned. A fraction of the clones does not appear; measured against another copy, unresolved V genes explain less than half of the discrepancy, and the remainder lacks a known reason. The record for this sample contains more than 100,000 clones. The ten largest clones capture approximately 1.5% of the sample. The specimen sequenced was PBMCs. These receptors all come from a woman in her 40s in good health and CMV-seronegative.

This chain connects TRBV19 to TRBJ2-5, with TRBD1 as a possible D gene (6 bases). V lost 2 bases and J 3 bases, leaving 10 bases between the germline ends. The germline V gene encodes CDR1 LNHDA and CDR2 SQIVND (reference sequence). The CDR3 loop spans 14 amino acids. The CDR3 DNA reads TGTGCCAGTAGTATAAGAAACAGGGAAGAGACCCAGTACTTC. Amino acid sequence: CASSIRNREETQYF.

The chain carries TRBV7-8 and TRBJ1-6; 9 bases line up with TRBD1. CDR1 SGHVS and CDR2 FQNEAQ come from the germline V gene. The CDR3 sequence is 15 residues long. V gave up 4 bases and J gave up 8 bases; unmatched junction bases: 6. The CDR3 bases are TGTGCCAGCAGCTATCGGACAGGGGCCGATTCACCCCTCCACTTT. This gives the protein CASSYRTGADSPLHF. Complete variable domain (other parts from reference TRBV7-8 and TRBJ1-6): GAGVSQSPRYKVAKRGQDVALRCDPISGHVSLFWYQQALGQGPEFLTYFQNEAQLDKSGLPSDRFFAERPEGSVSTLKIQRTQQEDSAVYLCASSYRTGADSPLHFGNGTRLTVT.

This chain uses TRBV27 with TRBJ2-3; 8 positions agree with TRBD1. The CDR3 runs to 11 residues. CDR1 and CDR2 from the germline V gene are MNHEY and SMNVEV (reference sequence). Trimming removed 5 bases from V and 13 bases from J; junction bases left unmatched: 5. The CDR3 DNA sequence: TGTGCCAGCAGTACGACAGGGGAGAAGTATTTT. Translation gives CASSTTGEKYF.

J is TRBJ1-1 and V is TRBV7-9; D uncertain. CDR1 is SEHNR and CDR2 is FQNEAQ in the germline V gene (reference sequence). This CDR3 comprises 15 residues. The V end was cut by 2 bases, the J end by 1 base, with 11 bases between. The CDR3 loop is CASSLTGLANTEAFF. The DNA of the CDR3 is TGTGCCAGCAGCTTAACCGGTCTTGCGAACACTGAAGCTTTCTTT.

The genes are TRBV11-1 and TRBJ1-2; D not resolved. There are 12 residues in the CDR3. V was shortened by 4 bases and J by 4 bases, with 7 bases between the two germline ends. Germline-derived CDR1 and CDR2 are SGHAT and FQDESV (reference sequence). The CDR3 protein is CASSSGVYGYTF. Here the CDR3 DNA reads TGTGCCAGCAGCTCAGGCGTCTATGGCTACACCTTC.

The chain joins TRBV6-5 to TRBJ2-1; 10 nucleotides match TRBD1. V trimming: 0 bases; J trimming: 6 bases; junction bases outside the gene matches: 2. The CDR3 covers 15 residues. CDR1 MNHEY and CDR2 SVGAGI come from the germline V gene. CDR3 bases: TGTGCCAGCAGTTACTCTGGGACAGGGGTCAATGAGCAGTTCTTC. Translating it yields CASSYSGTGVNEQFF.

The chain couples TRBV5-4 to TRBJ1-5; D might be TRBD1 (5 bases). The V and J ends lost 0 bases and 2 bases respectively, with 9 bases between them. The germline V gene has CDR1 SGHNT and CDR2 YYREEE (reference sequence). The CDR3 contains 15 residues. CDR3 region: CASSLGGMGNQPQHF. DNA of the CDR3: TGTGCCAGCAGCTTGGGGGGCATGGGCAATCAGCCCCAGCATTTT.

The CDR3 DNA reads as TGTGCCAGCAGCGGAGGGACAGGTACCCCAGATACGCAGTATTTT. As protein: CASSGGTGTPDTQYF. The chain employs TRBV5-6 and TRBJ2-3, with 8 bases fitting TRBD1. V lost 4 bases to trimming and J lost 4 bases; unmatched junction nucleotides: 8. Germline V gene sequence: CDR1 SGHDT, CDR2 YYEEEE. The CDR3 spans 15 residues.

The chain links TRBV7-9 to TRBJ1-6; 9 bases fit TRBD1. Germline V gene data show CDR1 as SEHNR and CDR2 as FQNEAQ (reference sequence). J lost 8 bases, V lost 3 bases, and 5 bases had no gene match. The CDR3 spans 15 residues. CDR3 nucleotide sequence: TGTGCCAGCAGCTTGGGGGACAGGGTTTATTCACCCCTCCACTTT. Its protein is CASSLGDRVYSPLHF.